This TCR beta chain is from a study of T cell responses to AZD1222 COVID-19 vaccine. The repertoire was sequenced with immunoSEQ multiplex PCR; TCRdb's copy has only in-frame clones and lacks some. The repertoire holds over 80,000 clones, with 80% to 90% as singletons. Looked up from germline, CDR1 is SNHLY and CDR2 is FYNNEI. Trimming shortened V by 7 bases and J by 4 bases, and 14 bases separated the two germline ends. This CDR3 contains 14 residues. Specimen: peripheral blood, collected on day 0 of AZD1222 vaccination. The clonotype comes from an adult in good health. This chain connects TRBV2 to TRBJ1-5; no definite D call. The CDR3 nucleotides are TGTGCCAGCACCCCCGACATGACTAATCAGCCCCAGCATTTT. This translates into CASTPDMTNQPQHF.